This T cell receptor (beta chain) was documented in a study of blood T cell repertoires in COVID-19. Study-level information: There were acute and convalescent COVID-19 samples, and they came from the United States, Italy and Spain. The analysed material was cDNA or gDNA that came from T cells, B-cell-depleted T cells, or PBMCs.

In the source study's methods: Researchers report that nucleated cell counts were estimated from reference gene primer amplification. TCRdb keeps only in-frame clones here, not all; method: immunoSEQ multiplex PCR. V and J calls and clone size are as listed in that table; D and trimming were resolved from the DNA. The top ten hold 3.5% of the sample, which has about 54,000 clones, 80% to 90% seen once. CDR1 and CDR2 (germline): SGHKS, YYEKEE (reference sequence). The length of the CDR3 is 15 residues. Losses at the gene ends were 1 base for V and 1 base for J; bases not matched to a gene: 4. This receptor was obtained from a human donor in a cohort sampled during active COVID-19. Material: peripheral blood. This chain connects TRBV5-5 to TRBJ2-7; 8 nucleotides match TRBD1. CDR3: CASSLRTGWSYEQYF. The DNA of the CDR3 is TGTGCCAGCAGCTTGAGGACAGGGTGGTCCTACGAGCAGTACTTC.